This TCR beta chain is drawn from a study of blood T cell repertoires in COVID-19. Looking at the study overall: There were acute and convalescent COVID-19 samples, and they came from the United States, Italy and Spain. PBMCs, B-cell-depleted T cells, or T cells were the source of the cDNA or gDNA that made up the material.

This clone was counted between two and nine times. The authors' processing: Reference gene primer amplification gave estimated nucleated cell counts. TCRdb's copy holds only in-frame clones and misses some; the assay was immunoSEQ multiplex PCR. V and J calls and clone size are given by that table; D and trimming were obtained from the DNA. The data contain roughly 64,000 clones, 80% to 90% of them singletons. V was pared by 2 bases and J by 6 bases, with 12 bases between. The CDR3 sequence is 14 residues long. Per germline, CDR1 KGHDR and CDR2 SFDVKD. The clonotype was recovered from a man aged 40-50 years with acute or convalescent COVID-19. Sequencing was done on a sample of peripheral blood. This chain uses TRBV24-1 with TRBJ1-2; possible D gene TRBD1, 5 bases. Here the CDR3 reads CATSDSRGRNGYTF. The CDR3 nucleotides read TGTGCCACCAGTGATTCAAGGGGTAGGAATGGCTACACCTTC.